The 31 T cell receptor beta chains below all came from one sample that was sequenced in a study of OX40 agonist ivuxolimab in advanced cancers. Assay: immunoSEQ multiplex PCR; the TCRdb copy retains only in-frame clones and omits some. The sample has approximately 82,000 clones; 70% to 90% are singletons. This material consisted of CD4+ or CD8+ T cells sorted from blood, taken in a trial of the OX40 agonist ivuxolimab. These receptors originate from an adult with an advanced solid tumor such as melanoma, head and neck, liver or kidney cancer.

This clone was seen once. This chain uses TRBV6-1 with TRBJ1-3; no clear D gene. Germline values: CDR1 MNHNS, CDR2 SASEGT. The CDR3 spans 13 residues. The V gene lost 9 bases and the J gene lost 1 base, with 10 bases spanning the gap. CDR3 loop: CASRQSSGNTIYF. The DNA for the CDR3 is TGTGCCAGTCGGCAGAGTTCTGGAAACACCATATATTTT.

This sequence joins TRBV11-2 and TRBJ2-7; perhaps TRBD2 as D (7 bases). Germline V gene lookup returns CDR1 SGHAT and CDR2 FQNNGV. The CDR3 runs 19 residues. V was trimmed by 4 bases and J by 7 bases, leaving 32 bases between them. Here the CDR3 reads CASSSIRHMMSGERGEQYF. The CDR3 DNA sequence: TGTGCCAGCAGCTCCATCAGGCATATGATGAGCGGGGAGAGGGGGGAGCAGTACTTC.

V usage is TRBV5-5 and J usage is TRBJ1-1; 7 bases are a match to TRBD1. J lost 0 bases, V lost 1 base, and 3 bases had no gene match. The germline CDR1 and CDR2 sequences are SGHKS and YYEKEE (reference sequence). The CDR3 is made up of 15 amino acids. DNA for the CDR3: TGTGCCAGCAGCTTGACGGGACAGCTGAACACTGAAGCTTTCTTT. It translates to CASSLTGQLNTEAFF.

Only a few counts were recorded for this clone. The chain joins TRBV11-2 to TRBJ1-6, with a weak D call TRBD1 (6 bases). V was pared by 3 bases and J by 11 bases, with 14 bases between. The CDR3 loop spans 14 amino acids. Germline V gene sequence: CDR1 SGHAT, CDR2 FQNNGV. The CDR3 sequence is CASSLDPGVAPLHF. Written as DNA, the CDR3 is TGTGCCAGCAGCTTGGATCCAGGGGTTGCACCCCTCCACTTT.

The J gene is TRBJ1-3, the V gene TRBV28; D possibly corresponds to TRBD1 (6 bases). Germline V gives CDR1 MDHEN, CDR2 SYDVKM. With 7 bases removed from V and 4 bases from J, the gap between germline ends came to 11 bases. The CDR3 spans 13 residues. The CDR3 sequence is CASIEGTGNTIYF. DNA of the CDR3: TGTGCCAGCATCGAGGGGACAGGAAACACCATATATTTT.

The chain combines TRBV4-1 with TRBJ1-3; D might be TRBD1 (5 bases). The CDR3 has 16 residues. CDR1 and CDR2 (germline): MGHRA, YSYEKL. V shed 1 base and J shed 0 bases, with 10 bases lying between them. The CDR3 reads CASSQVQGNSGNTIYF. CDR3 DNA sequence: TGCGCCAGCAGCCAAGTTCAGGGAAACTCTGGAAACACCATATATTTT.

This CDR3 reads CASSQDQSAHYGYTF. CDR3 DNA: TGTGCCAGCAGCCAAGATCAATCGGCGCACTATGGCTACACCTTC. This chain uses TRBV5-4 with TRBJ1-2; D is undetermined. Germline V gene data show CDR1 as SGHNT and CDR2 as YYREEE (reference sequence). The CDR3 consists of 15 residues. Trimming cost V 4 bases and J 3 bases, with 16 bases left between them.

V gene TRBV14 combines with J gene TRBJ1-5; D ambiguous. Trimming stripped 4 bases from V and 7 bases from J, with 8 bases between. CDR1 SGHDN and CDR2 FVKESK come from the germline V gene. The CDR3 has 12 amino acids. CDR3 nucleotide sequence: TGTGCCAGCAGCCCCAACCGGCAGCCCCAGCATTTT. It translates to CASSPNRQPQHF. The complete variable domain, with remaining parts taken from reference TRBV14 and TRBJ1-5, reads EAGVTQFPSHSVIEKGQTVTLRCDPISGHDNLYWYRRVMGKEIKFLLHFVKESKQDESGMPNNRFLAERTGGTYSTLKVQPAELEDSGVYFCASSPNRQPQHFGDGTRLSIL.

The rearrangement joins TRBV6-5 to TRBJ1-4; weak D call: TRBD1 (5 bases). The CDR3 totals 14 residues. Trimming cost V 6 bases and J 4 bases, with 12 bases left between them. Germline loops: CDR1 MNHEY, CDR2 SVGAGI. The CDR3 region has the DNA TGTGCCAGCAGCCCGACAGCGAATAATGAAAAACTGTTTTTT. Protein product: CASSPTANNEKLFF.

The CDR3 nucleotides are TGTGCCAGTAGCCGGACAGGGCAGACTAGCAATCAGCCCCAGCATTTT. Protein: CASSRTGQTSNQPQHF. This rearrangement joins TRBV19 to TRBJ1-5, with TRBD1 matching over 8 bases. J lost 0 bases, V lost 6 bases, and 7 bases had no gene match. Germline CDR1 LNHDA, CDR2 SQIVND (reference sequence). The CDR3 totals 16 residues.

The J gene is TRBJ2-6, the V gene TRBV9; tentative D call: TRBD1 (6 bases). Germline CDR1 and CDR2: SGDLS and YYNGEE. The V and J ends lost 4 bases and 0 bases respectively, with 14 bases between them. The CDR3 extends over 17 amino acids. In DNA form, the CDR3 reads TGTGCCAGCAGCTCCTCAGACAGGTACTCTGGGGCCAACGTCCTGACTTTC. Translation gives CASSSSDRYSGANVLTF.

The rearrangement uses TRBV18 and TRBJ1-2, with a weak D call TRBD1 (5 bases). The length of the CDR3 is 12 residues. Per germline, CDR1 KGHSH and CDR2 LQKENI. The V end was cut by 5 bases, the J end by 8 bases, with 12 bases between. The CDR3 region has the DNA TGTGCCAGCTCAAGGACACCCGGCGGCTACACCTTC. This codes for CASSRTPGGYTF.

The gene calls are TRBV9 and TRBJ1-6; 7 nucleotides agree with TRBD1. The CDR3 consists of 16 residues. V shed 3 bases, J shed 3 bases, and the junction held 6 bases outside the gene matches. Germline assignment: CDR1 SGDLS and CDR2 YYNGEE. The CDR3 here is CASSDGTANYNSPLHF. For the CDR3, the DNA is TGTGCCAGCAGCGACGGGACAGCAAACTATAATTCACCCCTCCACTTT.

The chain uses TRBV7-8 and TRBJ1-1; unclear D gene. The CDR3 covers 13 residues. The V gene lost 3 bases and the J gene lost 3 bases, with 8 bases spanning the gap. The V gene's germline CDR1 is SGHVS and CDR2 FQNEAQ. Here the CDR3 DNA reads TGTGCCAGCAGCTTCTCCCTGGACACTGAAGCTTTCTTT. This translates into CASSFSLDTEAFF. Together with reference TRBV7-8 and TRBJ1-1, the CDR3 gives the full variable domain: GAGVSQSPRYKVAKRGQDVALRCDPISGHVSLFWYQQALGQGPEFLTYFQNEAQLDKSGLPSDRFFAERPEGSVSTLKIQRTQQEDSAVYLCASSFSLDTEAFFGQGTRLTVV.

The chain couples TRBV19 to TRBJ1-5; D possibly corresponds to TRBD1 (6 bases). The germline CDR1 and CDR2 sequences are LNHDA and SQIVND (reference sequence). V was shortened by 6 bases and J by 3 bases, with 12 bases between the two germline ends. CDR3 size: 14 residues. The CDR3 DNA sequence: TGTGCCAGTAGGACTGGACAGAACAATCAGCCCCAGCATTTT. It codes for CASRTGQNNQPQHF.

This clone was seen only a few times. In nucleotides, the CDR3 is TGTGCCAGCAGCTTAGTAGCGGCAGGCACTGAAGCTTTCTTT. It yields the protein CASSLVAAGTEAFF. The chain recombines TRBV11-1 with TRBJ1-1; D remains ambiguous. Trimming took 1 base from V and 4 from J, leaving 10 bases between them. The germline V gene encodes CDR1 SGHAT and CDR2 FQDESV (reference sequence). This CDR3 comprises 14 residues.

This chain connects TRBV19 to TRBJ1-1; D is undetermined. V was trimmed by 7 bases and J by 1 base, leaving 10 bases between them. The CDR3 length is 13 residues. The germline CDR1 and CDR2 sequences are LNHDA and SQIVND (reference sequence). CDR3 DNA: TGTGCCAGTACTAGGGAAGGGAACACTGAAGCTTTCTTT. Translating gives CASTREGNTEAFF.

The rearrangement links TRBV6-5 to TRBJ2-7; possible D gene TRBD1, 6 bases. The germline CDR1 and CDR2 sequences are MNHEY and SVGAGI. The CDR3 loop spans 13 amino acids. Trimming shortened V by 6 bases and J by 1 base, and 10 bases separated the two germline ends. CDR3 nucleotides: TGTGCCAGCAGGGGACACGAGTCCTACGAGCAGTACTTC. Protein: CASRGHESYEQYF.

This chain uses TRBV7-9 with TRBJ2-3; D might be TRBD1 (5 bases). CDR1 and CDR2 (germline): SEHNR, FQNEAQ (reference sequence). The CDR3 is made up of 15 amino acids. The V end lost 4 bases, the J end lost 4 bases, and 15 bases lay between the germline ends. The DNA of the CDR3 is TGTGCCAGCAGCTCCGTTCAGGGTCGCGCAGATACGCAGTATTTT. It translates to CASSSVQGRADTQYF.

The chain employs TRBV7-7 and TRBJ1-6, with D possibly being TRBD1 (5 bases). CDR1 is SSHAT and CDR2 is FNYEAQ in the germline V gene (reference sequence). This CDR3 region has 18 residues. The V gene lost 3 bases and the J gene lost 0 bases, with 15 bases spanning the gap. CDR3 nucleotide sequence: TGTGCCAGCAGCTTTGGGTCAGGGCTAAGCTCCTATAATTCACCCCTCCACTTT. It yields the protein CASSFGSGLSSYNSPLHF.

The gene calls are TRBV6-5 and TRBJ2-1, with 10 nucleotides matching TRBD2. Germline V lookup: CDR1 MNHEY, CDR2 SVGAGI. There are 15 residues in the CDR3. Trimming took 5 bases from V and 7 from J; bases not matched to a gene: 8. CDR3 loop: CASSKRLAGGNEQFF. CDR3 DNA: TGTGCCAGCAGTAAAAGACTAGCGGGTGGAAATGAGCAGTTCTTC.

V and J are TRBV7-3 and TRBJ1-1; D is unclear. The CDR3 length is 13 residues. V was clipped by 4 bases and J by 2 bases, with 8 bases between them. Germline V gene data show CDR1 as SGHTA and CDR2 as FQGTGA. The CDR3 DNA sequence: TGTGCCAGCAGCTCCTCCCCAAACACTGAAGCTTTCTTT. This sequence encodes CASSSSPNTEAFF.

The gene calls are TRBV6-5 and TRBJ1-2, with D tentatively TRBD1 (5 bases). Germline CDR1 is MNHEY and CDR2 is SVGAGI. The V end lost 2 bases, the J end lost 2 bases, and 12 bases lay between the germline ends. The CDR3 extends over 15 amino acids. This CDR3 is CASSYEGKGNYGYTF. CDR3 DNA: TGTGCCAGCAGTTACGAGGGAAAGGGGAACTATGGCTACACCTTC.

This clone was counted once. The rearrangement uses TRBV11-3 and TRBJ2-7, with no clear D. This CDR3 is built from 12 residues. V was cut by 1 base and J by 7 bases, with 8 bases left in between. The germline gives CDR1 SGHNT, CDR2 YENEEA. The CDR3, as DNA: TGTGCCAGCAGCTTAGCGGAAGGGGAGCAGTACTTC. This sequence encodes CASSLAEGEQYF.

The V and J genes are TRBV6-5 and TRBJ1-2, with TRBD1 matching 7 bases. With 6 bases clipped from V and 5 bases from J, the junction kept 6 bases outside the gene matches. The CDR3 totals 13 residues. The germline V gene encodes CDR1 MNHEY and CDR2 SVGAGI. The CDR3 DNA reads as TGTGCCAGCAGGACAGGGACCGCGTATGGCTACACCTTC. Residues: CASRTGTAYGYTF.

By share of the sample, this clone is medium-sized. CDR3 coding DNA: TGTGCCAGCAGTTTAAACATTATGACAGGGGACTATGGCTACACCTTC. Translating gives CASSLNIMTGDYGYTF. The chain combines TRBV7-9 with TRBJ1-2; 8 positions match TRBD1. V gave up 6 bases and J gave up 3 bases; unmatched junction bases: 12. Germline assignment: CDR1 SEHNR and CDR2 FQNEAQ (reference sequence). The CDR3 runs to 16 residues.

The gene calls are TRBV7-3 and TRBJ2-2, with 8 bases fitting TRBD2. The CDR3 sequence is 21 residues long. V was pared by 4 bases and J by 2 bases, with 21 bases of the junction left unmatched. Per germline, CDR1 SGHTA and CDR2 FQGTGA. The CDR3 DNA reads as TGTGCCAGCAGCTCCCCCGGGGGGGCGACCCGGGGCCTCGTCAACACCGGGGAGCTGTTTTTT. Residues: CASSSPGGATRGLVNTGELFF.

This clone was counted between two and nine times. The rearrangement joins TRBV2 to TRBJ1-3; D not certain. CDR3 length equals 12 residues. The V end lost 11 bases, the J end lost 0 bases, and 8 bases lay between the germline ends. CDR1 is SNHLY, CDR2 FYNNEI, per germline. The CDR3 coding sequence is TGTGCCGGCCAGAGCTCTGGAAACACCATATATTTT. It specifies CAGQSSGNTIYF. The variable domain in full, completed from reference TRBV2 and TRBJ1-3, reads EPEVTQTPSHQVTQMGQEVILRCVPISNHLYFYWYRQILGQKVEFLVSFYNNEISEKSEIFDDQFSVERPDGSNFTLKIRSTKLEDSAMYFCAGQSSGNTIYFGEGSWLTVV.

J is TRBJ2-7 and V is TRBV6-5; TRBD1 is a possible D gene (5 bases). Trimming left V 7 bases short and J 3 bases short, with 13 bases between. From germline, CDR1 is MNHEY and CDR2 SVGAGI. The CDR3 contains 13 residues. CDR3 bases: TGTGCCAGCACTCCCGGACAACTCTACGAGCAGTACTTC. Translation gives CASTPGQLYEQYF.

V and J are TRBV5-1 and TRBJ1-6; 9 bases are a match to TRBD1. The germline V gene encodes CDR1 SGHRS and CDR2 YFSETQ. The junction had 5 bases not matched to a gene; V was cut back by 2 bases and J by 8 bases. The CDR3 is made up of 15 amino acids. The CDR3 loop is CASSFGTGWYSPLHF. In DNA, the CDR3 is TGCGCCAGCAGCTTCGGGACAGGGTGGTATTCACCCCTCCACTTT.

The chain links TRBV2 to TRBJ2-3; TRBD2 might be the D (6 bases). The CDR3 is 15 amino acids. CDR1 SNHLY and CDR2 FYNNEI come from the germline V gene. Trimming removed 3 bases from V and 8 bases from J, with 18 bases in between. DNA of the CDR3: TGTGCCAGCAGTGAGGCGGGACGGAGTCAGGGTACGCAGTATTTT. Its translation: CASSEAGRSQGTQYF.